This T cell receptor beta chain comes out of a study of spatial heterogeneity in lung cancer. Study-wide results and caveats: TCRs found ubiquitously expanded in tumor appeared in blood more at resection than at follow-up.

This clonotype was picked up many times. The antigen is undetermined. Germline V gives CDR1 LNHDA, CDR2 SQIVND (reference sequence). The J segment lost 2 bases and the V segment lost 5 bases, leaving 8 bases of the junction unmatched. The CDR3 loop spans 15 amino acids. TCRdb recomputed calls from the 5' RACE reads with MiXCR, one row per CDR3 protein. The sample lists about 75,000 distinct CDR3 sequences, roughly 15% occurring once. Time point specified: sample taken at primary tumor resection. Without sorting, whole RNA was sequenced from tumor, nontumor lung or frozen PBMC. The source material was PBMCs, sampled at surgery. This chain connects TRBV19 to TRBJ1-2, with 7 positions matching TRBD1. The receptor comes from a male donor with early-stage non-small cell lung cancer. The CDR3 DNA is TGTGCCAGTAGTCGGGGGACAGCGAGAAACTATGGCTACACCTTC. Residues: CASSRGTARNYGYTF.